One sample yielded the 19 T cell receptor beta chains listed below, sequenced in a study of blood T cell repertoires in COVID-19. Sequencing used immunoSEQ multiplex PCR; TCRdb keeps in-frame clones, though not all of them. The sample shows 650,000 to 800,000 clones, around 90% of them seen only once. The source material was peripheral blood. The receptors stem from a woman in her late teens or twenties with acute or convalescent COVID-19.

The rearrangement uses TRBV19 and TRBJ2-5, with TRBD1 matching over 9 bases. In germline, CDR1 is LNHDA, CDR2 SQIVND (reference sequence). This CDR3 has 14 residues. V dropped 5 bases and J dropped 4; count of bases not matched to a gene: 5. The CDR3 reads CASSAYRGRETQYF. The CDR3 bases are TGTGCCAGTAGTGCGTACAGGGGGCGAGAGACCCAGTACTTC. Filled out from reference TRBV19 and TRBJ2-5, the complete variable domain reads DGGITQSPKYLFRKEGQNVTLSCEQNLNHDAMYWYRQDPGQGLRLIYYSQIVNDFQKGDIAEGYSVSREKKESFPLTVTSAQKNPTAFYLCASSAYRGRETQYFGPGTRLLVL.

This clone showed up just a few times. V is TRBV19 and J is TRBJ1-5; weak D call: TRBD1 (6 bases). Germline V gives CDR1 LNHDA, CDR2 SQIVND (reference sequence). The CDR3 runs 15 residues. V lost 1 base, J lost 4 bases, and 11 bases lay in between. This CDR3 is CASSIGFQGNQPQHF. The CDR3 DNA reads TGTGCCAGTAGTATAGGGTTTCAGGGGAATCAGCCCCAGCATTTT. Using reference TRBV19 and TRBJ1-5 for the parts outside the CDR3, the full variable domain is DGGITQSPKYLFRKEGQNVTLSCEQNLNHDAMYWYRQDPGQGLRLIYYSQIVNDFQKGDIAEGYSVSREKKESFPLTVTSAQKNPTAFYLCASSIGFQGNQPQHFGDGTRLSIL.

This chain's CDR3 is CSASLEMTPNPTGYTF. Here the CDR3 DNA reads TGCAGTGCTAGTCTGGAGATGACTCCTAACCCCACGGGGTACACCTTC. The genes are TRBV20-1 and TRBJ1-2, with D hard to call. This CDR3 region has 16 residues. V was pared by 3 bases and J by 11 bases, with 28 bases between. Germline CDR1 reads DFQATT; CDR2 reads SNEGSKA (reference sequence).

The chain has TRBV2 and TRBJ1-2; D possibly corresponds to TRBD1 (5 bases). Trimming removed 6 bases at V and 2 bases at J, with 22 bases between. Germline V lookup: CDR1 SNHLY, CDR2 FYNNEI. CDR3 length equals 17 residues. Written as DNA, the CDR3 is TGTGCCAGCAGGTGGTTAGGGGCCGGGCAGCCCAACTATGGCTACACCTTC. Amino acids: CASRWLGAGQPNYGYTF.

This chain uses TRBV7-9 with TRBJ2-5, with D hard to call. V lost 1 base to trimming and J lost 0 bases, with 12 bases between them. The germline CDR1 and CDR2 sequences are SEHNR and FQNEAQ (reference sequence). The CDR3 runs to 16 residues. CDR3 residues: CASSLGRGKYQETQYF. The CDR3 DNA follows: TGTGCCAGCAGCTTAGGCAGAGGAAAGTACCAAGAGACCCAGTACTTC.

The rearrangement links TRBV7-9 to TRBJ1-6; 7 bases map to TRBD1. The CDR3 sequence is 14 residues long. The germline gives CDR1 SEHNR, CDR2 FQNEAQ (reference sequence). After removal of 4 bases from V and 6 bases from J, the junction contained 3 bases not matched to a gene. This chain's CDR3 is CASSSGQVNSPLHF. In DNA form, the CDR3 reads TGTGCCAGCAGCTCAGGACAGGTTAATTCACCCCTCCACTTT.

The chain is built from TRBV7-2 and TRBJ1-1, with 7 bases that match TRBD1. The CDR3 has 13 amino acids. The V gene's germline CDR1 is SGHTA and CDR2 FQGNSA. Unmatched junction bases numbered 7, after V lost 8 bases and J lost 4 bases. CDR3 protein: CASGDRVGTEAFF. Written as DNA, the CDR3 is TGTGCCAGCGGCGACAGGGTCGGCACTGAAGCTTTCTTT.

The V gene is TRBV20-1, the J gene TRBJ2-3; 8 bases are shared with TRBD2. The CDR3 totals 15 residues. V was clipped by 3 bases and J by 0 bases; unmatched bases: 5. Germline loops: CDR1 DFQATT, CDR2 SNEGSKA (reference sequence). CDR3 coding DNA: TGCAGTGCTAGTCATGCGGGGGGTAGCACAGATACGCAGTATTTT. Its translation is CSASHAGGSTDTQYF.

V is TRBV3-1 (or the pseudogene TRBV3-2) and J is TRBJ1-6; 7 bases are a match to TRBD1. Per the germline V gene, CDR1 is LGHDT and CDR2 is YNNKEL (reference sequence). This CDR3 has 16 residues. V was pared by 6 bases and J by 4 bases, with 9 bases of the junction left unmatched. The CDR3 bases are TGTGCCAGCAGTAGTACAGGGGTAAGGTATAATTCACCCCTCCACTTT. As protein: CASSSTGVRYNSPLHF.

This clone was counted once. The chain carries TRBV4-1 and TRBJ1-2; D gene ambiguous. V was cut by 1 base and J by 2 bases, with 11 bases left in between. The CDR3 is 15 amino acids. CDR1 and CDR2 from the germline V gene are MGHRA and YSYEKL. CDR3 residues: CASSQVSTGNYGYTF. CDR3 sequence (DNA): TGCGCCAGCAGCCAAGTGTCTACGGGGAACTATGGCTACACCTTC.

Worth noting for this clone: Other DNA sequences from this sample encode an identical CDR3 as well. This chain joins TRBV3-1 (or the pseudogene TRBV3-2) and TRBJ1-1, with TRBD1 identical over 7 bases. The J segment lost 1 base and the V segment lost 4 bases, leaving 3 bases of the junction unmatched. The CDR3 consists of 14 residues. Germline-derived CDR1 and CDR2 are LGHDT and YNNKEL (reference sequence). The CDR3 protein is CASSLRDRNTEAFF. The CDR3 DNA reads TGTGCCAGCAGCCTCAGGGACAGGAACACTGAAGCTTTCTTT.

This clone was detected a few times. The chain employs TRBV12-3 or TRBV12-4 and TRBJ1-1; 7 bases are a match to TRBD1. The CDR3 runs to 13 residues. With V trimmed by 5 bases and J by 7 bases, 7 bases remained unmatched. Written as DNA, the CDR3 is TGTGCCAGCAGTACAACAGGGGATGGTGAAGCTTTCTTT. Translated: CASSTTGDGEAFF.

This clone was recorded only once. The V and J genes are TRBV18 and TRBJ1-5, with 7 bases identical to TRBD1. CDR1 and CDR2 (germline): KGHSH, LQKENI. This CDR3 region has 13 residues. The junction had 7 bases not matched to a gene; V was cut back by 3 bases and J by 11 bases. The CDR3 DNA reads TGTGCCAGCTCACCCGCGGACAGGTTGACCCAGCATTTT. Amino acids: CASSPADRLTQHF. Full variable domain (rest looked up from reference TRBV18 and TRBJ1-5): NAGVMQNPRHLVRRRGQEARLRCSPMKGHSHVYWYRQLPEEGLKFMVYLQKENIIDESGMPKERFSAEFPKEGPSILRIQQVVRGDSAAYFCASSPADRLTQHFGDGTRLSIL.

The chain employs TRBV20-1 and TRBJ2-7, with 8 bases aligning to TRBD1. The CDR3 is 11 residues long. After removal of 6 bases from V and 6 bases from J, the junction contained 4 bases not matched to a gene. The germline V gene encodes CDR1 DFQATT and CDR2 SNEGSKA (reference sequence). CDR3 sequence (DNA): TGCAGTGCGAGACAGGGGCGCGAGCAGTACTTC. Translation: CSARQGREQYF.

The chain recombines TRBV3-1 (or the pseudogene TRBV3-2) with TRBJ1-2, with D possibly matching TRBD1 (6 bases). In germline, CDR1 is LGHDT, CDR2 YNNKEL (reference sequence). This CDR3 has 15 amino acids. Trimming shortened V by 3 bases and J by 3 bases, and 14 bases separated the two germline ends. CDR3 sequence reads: CASSQVGGFDYGYTF. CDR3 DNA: TGTGCCAGCAGCCAGGTAGGGGGATTTGACTATGGCTACACCTTC.

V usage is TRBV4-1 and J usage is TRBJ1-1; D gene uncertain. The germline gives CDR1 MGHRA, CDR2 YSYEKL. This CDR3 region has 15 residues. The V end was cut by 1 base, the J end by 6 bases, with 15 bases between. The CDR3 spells CASSQGLLVVAEAFF. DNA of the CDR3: TGCGCCAGCAGCCAAGGGTTGTTGGTAGTCGCTGAAGCTTTCTTT.

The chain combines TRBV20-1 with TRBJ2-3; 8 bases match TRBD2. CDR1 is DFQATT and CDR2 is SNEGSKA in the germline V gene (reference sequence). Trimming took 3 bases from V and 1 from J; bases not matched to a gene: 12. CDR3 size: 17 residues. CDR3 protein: CSASPGVAGFGTDTQYF. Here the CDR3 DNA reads TGCAGTGCTAGTCCCGGGGTAGCGGGGTTTGGCACAGATACGCAGTATTTT.

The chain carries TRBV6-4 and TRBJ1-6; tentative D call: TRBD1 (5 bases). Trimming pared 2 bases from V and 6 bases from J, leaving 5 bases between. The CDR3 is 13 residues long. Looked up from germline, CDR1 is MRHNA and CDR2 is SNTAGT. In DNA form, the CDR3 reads TGTGCCAGCAGTGACAGGGGTAATTCACCCCTCCACTTT. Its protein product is CASSDRGNSPLHF.

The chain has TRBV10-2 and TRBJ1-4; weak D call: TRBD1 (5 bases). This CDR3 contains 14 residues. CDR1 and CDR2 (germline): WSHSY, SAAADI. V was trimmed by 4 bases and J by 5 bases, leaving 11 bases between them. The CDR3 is CASSGDGGNEKLFF. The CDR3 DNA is TGCGCCAGCAGTGGGGACGGGGGAAATGAAAAACTGTTTTTT.